One sample yielded the 28 T cell receptor beta chains listed below, sequenced in a study of shared clonotypes between healthy human individuals (dated by TCRdb to about 2020). For the CD8 naive samples, CD45RO-negative cells were positively selected for CCR7, yielding a CD45RA+CCR7+ population from which TemRA cells were excluded. Library preparation used the immunoSEQ multiplex PCR assay. Imported from immuneACCESS, the table was reduced by TCRdb to in-frame sequences with V and J called. These copies leave out some clones; in studies compared against another copy, an unresolved V gene accounts for under half, and the cause of the remainder is not known. The sample table holds around 580,000 clones, of which more than 95% were seen once. 0.3% of the sample comes from the top ten. Sequencing used naive CD8+ T cells sorted from blood. The sample's cell subset or site label, in plain terms: CD45RA+CCR7+. These receptors were taken from a man in his thirties or forties in good health.

This clone was counted between two and nine times. This chain connects TRBV9 to TRBJ2-1; D might be TRBD2 (5 bases). V was cut by 0 bases and J by 8 bases, with 15 bases left in between. The CDR3 is made up of 15 amino acids. Germline CDR1 SGDLS, CDR2 YYNGEE. CDR3 sequence (DNA): TGTGCCAGCAGCGTAGCGGGATTCGCATCCGATGAGCAGTTCTTC. Translated: CASSVAGFASDEQFF.

This chain links TRBV27 with TRBJ2-1; TRBD2 matches 7 bases. This CDR3 region has 14 residues. V lost 3 bases and J lost 7; bases outside the gene matches: 6. The germline V gene has CDR1 MNHEY and CDR2 SMNVEV (reference sequence). In DNA form, the CDR3 reads TGTGCCAGCAGTTTGGCGCGGACTAGGAATGAGCAGTTCTTC. This encodes CASSLARTRNEQFF.

This clone was observed once. The genes are TRBV5-1 and TRBJ2-7; 7 nucleotides agree with TRBD1. The CDR3 is 14 amino acids. Looked up from germline, CDR1 is SGHRS and CDR2 is YFSETQ. V lost 4 bases, J lost 2 bases, and 6 bases stayed unmatched. CDR3 sequence: CASSPGQAAYEQYF. For the CDR3, the DNA is TGCGCCAGCAGCCCTGGACAGGCCGCCTACGAGCAGTACTTC.

This chain links TRBV18 with TRBJ1-3; D unresolved. V was pared by 4 bases and J by 4 bases, with 11 bases between. The CDR3 runs to 14 residues. CDR1 and CDR2 (germline): KGHSH, LQKENI. The CDR3 spells CASSRPPPGNTIYF. In DNA, the CDR3 is TGTGCCAGCTCACGACCCCCACCGGGAAACACCATATATTTT. Based on the CDR3 plus reference TRBV18 and TRBJ1-3, the full variable domain is NAGVMQNPRHLVRRRGQEARLRCSPMKGHSHVYWYRQLPEEGLKFMVYLQKENIIDESGMPKERFSAEFPKEGPSILRIQQVVRGDSAAYFCASSRPPPGNTIYFGEGSWLTVV.

The rearrangement joins TRBV19 to TRBJ2-1; D might be TRBD2 (5 bases). Germline-derived CDR1 and CDR2 are LNHDA and SQIVND (reference sequence). The CDR3 has 16 amino acids. Trimming took 2 bases from V and 6 from J, leaving 17 bases between them. The DNA of the CDR3 is TGTGCCAGTAGTATAAGAGAGAGGGAGATGGGCAATGAGCAGTTCTTC. Translation: CASSIREREMGNEQFF.

V and J are TRBV13 and TRBJ2-7, with 10 nucleotides matching TRBD2. Germline values: CDR1 PRHDT, CDR2 FYEKMQ (reference sequence). V shed 5 bases and J 2 bases; nucleotides not matched to a gene: 3. This CDR3 region has 14 residues. The CDR3 here is CASSRGTSAYEQYF. Here the CDR3 DNA reads TGTGCCAGCAGCCGCGGGACTAGCGCCTACGAGCAGTACTTC.

The chain links TRBV29-1 to TRBJ2-7, with no clear D. The CDR3 sequence is 11 residues long. Deletions cut 7 bases from V and 3 bases from J, with 10 bases between. Per germline, CDR1 SQVTM and CDR2 ANQGSEA. CDR3 coding DNA: TGCAGCGGCCTAATGGACTACGAGCAGTACTTC. Protein sequence: CSGLMDYEQYF.

The rearrangement links TRBV6-5 to TRBJ1-1; tentative D call: TRBD1 (5 bases). The CDR3 loop spans 15 amino acids. Trimming stripped 2 bases from V and 6 bases from J, with 16 bases between. In germline, CDR1 is MNHEY, CDR2 SVGAGI. CDR3 in DNA: TGTGCCAGCAGTTACCCTGGCGAGGGGATCGCTGAAGCTTTCTTT. The encoded protein is CASSYPGEGIAEAFF.

This clone was observed a single time. The chain links TRBV11-3 to TRBJ2-7, with D tentatively TRBD2 (7 bases). The CDR3 totals 15 residues. The V gene's germline CDR1 is SGHNT and CDR2 YENEEA. The ends were cut back, 4 bases at V and 3 bases at J, with 16 bases in the middle. The DNA for the CDR3 is TGTGCCAGCAGCTCTAGGGGGGGGCCGCGCTACGAGCAGTACTTC. It yields the protein CASSSRGGPRYEQYF.

V and J are TRBV7-2 and TRBJ2-7; 8 positions match TRBD1. Germline CDR1 is SGHTA and CDR2 is FQGNSA. The V segment lost 1 base and the J segment 4 bases; nucleotides outside the gene matches: 9. CDR3 length equals 16 residues. This CDR3 is CASSLDLGTGLYEQYF. CDR3 sequence (DNA): TGTGCCAGCAGCTTAGATTTGGGGACAGGCTTATACGAGCAGTACTTC. The full variable domain, with the rest looked up from reference TRBV7-2 and TRBJ2-7, is GAGVSQSPSNKVTEKGKDVELRCDPISGHTALYWYRQSLGQGLEFLIYFQGNSAPDKSGLPSDRFSAERTGGSVSTLTIQRTQQEDSAVYLCASSLDLGTGLYEQYFGPGTRLTVT.

The chain has TRBV7-9 and TRBJ2-1; D uncertain. The V end was cut by 4 bases, the J end by 6 bases, with 10 bases between. In germline, CDR1 is SEHNR, CDR2 FQNEAQ (reference sequence). The length of the CDR3 is 13 residues. The CDR3 DNA follows: TGTGCCAGCAGCTCTAGGATCCTCAATGAGCAGTTCTTC. Translated, it gives CASSSRILNEQFF.

This rearrangement joins TRBV27 to TRBJ2-7; D is possibly TRBD2 (6 bases). The CDR3 is made up of 14 amino acids. Trimming removed 3 bases at V and 4 bases at J, with 13 bases between. Germline values: CDR1 MNHEY, CDR2 SMNVEV (reference sequence). The CDR3 bases are TGTGCCAGCAGTTTTGCGGGACCGGAGTACGAGCAGTACTTC. Its translation is CASSFAGPEYEQYF.

Notes on this clone: Since the CDR3 does not end with the conserved phenylalanine or tryptophan, this likely comes from a read error. The DNA is left out, because the CDR3 cannot be placed on it with certainty; the CDR3 is given as TCRdb lists it. This chain connects TRBV21-1 to TRBJ1-2; no DNA check was done on the table's D call, TRBD1. TRBV21-1 has pseudogene status. Termini included, the CDR3 measures 10 amino acids. The CDR3 reads CASSKEWGQR.

CDR3 coding DNA: TGTGCCAGTAGTATAGTAGCGGGCTCCTACAATGAGCAGTTCTTC. Protein sequence: CASSIVAGSYNEQFF. V and J are TRBV19 and TRBJ2-1, with 7 bases that match TRBD2. Germline V gene lookup returns CDR1 LNHDA and CDR2 SQIVND (reference sequence). CDR3 length equals 15 residues. J gave up 0 bases and V 1 base, and 0 bases lay outside the gene matches.

This clone appeared a single time. The V and J genes are TRBV13 and TRBJ2-7, with 8 bases that match TRBD2. V trimming: 5 bases; J trimming: 7 bases; junction bases outside the gene matches: 16. The CDR3 is 16 residues long. Germline lookup yields CDR1 PRHDT and CDR2 FYEKMQ (reference sequence). The CDR3 protein is CASSRAVAGSVREQYF. Here the CDR3 DNA reads TGTGCCAGCAGCCGCGCGGTAGCGGGGTCGGTGAGGGAGCAGTACTTC.

In its sample, this clone was seen once. The rearrangement links TRBV7-2 to TRBJ2-1; 10 bases map to TRBD2. Germline V gene data show CDR1 as SGHTA and CDR2 as FQGNSA. CDR3 length: 14 residues. After removal of 5 bases from V and 7 bases from J, the junction contained 5 bases not matched to a gene. CDR3 sequence reads: CASSHPSGSNEQFF. The DNA of the CDR3 is TGTGCCAGCAGCCACCCTAGCGGGAGTAATGAGCAGTTCTTC.

The chain links TRBV29-1 to TRBJ2-7, with 9 bases identical to TRBD2. This CDR3 is 13 amino acids long. Losses at the gene ends were 6 bases for V and 0 bases for J; bases not matched to a gene: 3. Germline V gives CDR1 SQVTM, CDR2 ANQGSEA. CDR3 sequence: CSVLTSGSYEQYF. CDR3 bases: TGCAGCGTGCTGACTAGCGGCTCCTACGAGCAGTACTTC.

The V and J genes are TRBV2 and TRBJ1-5; TRBD1 aligns across 10 bases. There are 19 residues in the CDR3. CDR1 SNHLY and CDR2 FYNNEI come from the germline V gene. The ends lost 1 base at V and 4 bases at J; junction bases unmatched: 13. CDR3 protein: CASSEVPGQGFSRNQPQHF. The CDR3 DNA reads as TGTGCCAGCAGTGAAGTACCGGGACAGGGGTTTAGCCGTAATCAGCCCCAGCATTTT.

The J gene is TRBJ2-4, the V gene TRBV5-4, with 10 bases matching TRBD1. Germline V gene sequence: CDR1 SGHNT, CDR2 YYREEE (reference sequence). This CDR3 region has 14 residues. V lost 0 bases, J lost 8 bases, and 2 bases stayed unmatched. The CDR3 DNA sequence: TGTGCCAGCAGCTTGGGACAGGGGGCGGACATTCAGTACTTC. Translating it yields CASSLGQGADIQYF.

The chain couples TRBV7-9 to TRBJ1-5, with D possibly being TRBD1 (6 bases). The germline V gene has CDR1 SEHNR and CDR2 FQNEAQ (reference sequence). The CDR3 runs to 16 residues. The V end lost 5 bases, the J end lost 0 bases, and 14 bases lay between the germline ends. The CDR3 sequence: CASSASDSYSNQPQHF. CDR3 in DNA: TGTGCCAGCAGCGCCTCGGACAGCTATAGCAATCAGCCCCAGCATTTT.

J is TRBJ2-1 and V is TRBV28, with D maybe TRBD2 (6 bases). CDR1 and CDR2 from the germline V gene are MDHEN and SYDVKM. The CDR3 has 13 residues. Trimming took off 3 bases at V and 10 bases at J, with 13 bases between the two ends. The CDR3 DNA is TGTGCCAGCAGTTTTAGGCTAGCGCACGAGCAGTTCTTC. It codes for CASSFRLAHEQFF.

CDR3 sequence (DNA): TGCGCCAGCAGCTCAGTTGGGGCCAGGGATTCGAATGAGCAGTTCTTC. Protein: CASSSVGARDSNEQFF. The V gene is TRBV5-1, the J gene TRBJ2-1; D possibly corresponds to TRBD1 (5 bases). Looked up from germline, CDR1 is SGHRS and CDR2 is YFSETQ. The CDR3 runs 16 residues. Trimming pared 3 bases from V and 7 bases from J, leaving 20 bases between.

The chain carries TRBV7-9 and TRBJ2-7, with 7 bases fitting TRBD2. This CDR3 spans 15 amino acids. V shed 4 bases and J 0 bases; nucleotides not matched to a gene: 6. Germline V gene lookup returns CDR1 SEHNR and CDR2 FQNEAQ (reference sequence). CDR3 region: CASSSKRGSSYEQYF. In DNA, the CDR3 is TGTGCCAGCAGCTCTAAGCGGGGAAGCTCCTACGAGCAGTACTTC.

The V gene is TRBV6-5, the J gene TRBJ2-1; D is uncertain. Germline assignment: CDR1 MNHEY and CDR2 SVGAGI. CDR3 length: 13 amino acids. V lost 2 bases, J lost 4 bases, and 6 bases lay in between. DNA for the CDR3: TGTGCCAGCAGTTACCAGGCTTACAATGAGCAGTTCTTC. Amino acid sequence: CASSYQAYNEQFF.

A word on this clone: Additional DNA sequences in this sample encode the identical CDR3. J is TRBJ1-5 and V is TRBV15, with 9 bases that match TRBD1. The length of the CDR3 is 14 residues. Trimming removed 3 bases from V and 4 bases from J; junction bases left unmatched: 1. Germline V CDR1 and CDR2: LNHNV, YYDKDF (reference sequence). Written as DNA, the CDR3 is TGTGCCACCAGCAGGGACAGGGGAAATCAGCCCCAGCATTTT. It specifies CATSRDRGNQPQHF.

This clone appeared once. V usage is TRBV27 and J usage is TRBJ2-7; 8 nucleotides line up with TRBD2. CDR3 length: 13 amino acids. Germline loops: CDR1 MNHEY, CDR2 SMNVEV (reference sequence). V was pared by 5 bases and J by 6 bases, with 6 bases of the junction left unmatched. The CDR3 reads CASSTGGGLEQYF. The DNA of the CDR3 is TGTGCCAGCAGTACCGGGGGGGGACTCGAGCAGTACTTC.

The chain combines TRBV6-1 with TRBJ2-7; 14 nucleotides match TRBD2. The CDR3 has 14 amino acids. V shed 4 bases, J shed 7 bases, and the junction held 3 bases outside the gene matches. Germline assignment: CDR1 MNHNS and CDR2 SASEGT. The CDR3 loop reads CASSGGLAGEEQYF. The DNA of the CDR3 is TGTGCCAGCAGTGGGGGACTAGCGGGAGAAGAGCAGTACTTC.

V and J are TRBV9 and TRBJ2-7, with TRBD1 identical over 7 bases. CDR1 is SGDLS and CDR2 is YYNGEE in the germline V gene. The trim removed 2 bases at V and 2 bases at J, leaving 7 bases unmatched. The CDR3 runs 15 residues. CDR3 loop: CASSVTGTAAYEQYF. The DNA for the CDR3 is TGTGCCAGCAGCGTCACCGGGACAGCAGCCTACGAGCAGTACTTC. The full variable domain, with the rest looked up from reference TRBV9 and TRBJ2-7, is DSGVTQTPKHLITATGQRVTLRCSPRSGDLSVYWYQQSLDQGLQFLIQYYNGEERAKGNILERFSAQQFPDLHSELNLSSLELGDSALYFCASSVTGTAAYEQYFGPGTRLTVT.